Shown below are 4 T cell receptor beta chains from a single sample sequenced in a study of beta chain features in type 1 diabetes. Every bit of the isolated RNA underwent reverse transcription, so sequencing read expressed TCRB transcripts. TCRdb's table, derived via immunoSEQ multiplex PCR, lists solely in-frame clones and lacks some. This sample has roughly 130,000 clones, with 9% to 9.5% found just once. The sequenced sample was central memory CD4+ T cells from blood. The source of these receptors is a man between 18 and 29 years old in good health.

V gene TRBV7-2 combines with J gene TRBJ1-1; 7 nucleotides line up with TRBD1. The ends lost 5 bases at V and 4 bases at J; junction bases unmatched: 10. Per the germline V gene, CDR1 is SGHTA and CDR2 is FQGNSA. The CDR3 consists of 15 residues. CDR3 loop: CASSQQISGGTEAFF. The CDR3 region has the DNA TGTGCCAGCAGCCAGCAGATTTCAGGGGGCACTGAAGCTTTCTTT.

In this sample, this clone turned up many times. In the same sample, other DNA sequences code for this CDR3. The chain couples TRBV28 to TRBJ1-5; weak D call: TRBD1 (5 bases). The CDR3 has 13 amino acids. Germline V gene lookup returns CDR1 MDHEN and CDR2 SYDVKM. Trimming cost V 6 bases and J 7 bases, with 13 bases left between them. CDR3 region: CASRVFKGQPQHF. The CDR3 DNA sequence: TGTGCCAGCAGGGTCTTCAAGGGGCAGCCCCAGCATTTT.

This sequence joins TRBV18 and TRBJ2-2, with TRBD2 identical over 8 bases. Trimming cost V 0 bases and J 1 base; bases outside gene matches: 4. This CDR3 is built from 17 residues. The germline V gene encodes CDR1 KGHSH and CDR2 LQKENI. This CDR3 reads CASSPPSSGGNTGELFF. The CDR3 nucleotides are TGTGCCAGCTCACCACCCTCCAGCGGGGGGAACACCGGGGAGCTGTTTTTT.

With respect to this clone: The junction shows a germline mismatch at one end, possibly a read error. The genes are TRBV28 and TRBJ1-5; a possible D gene is TRBD1 (6 bases). The CDR3 is made up of 15 amino acids. CDR1 and CDR2 from the germline V gene are MDHEN and SYDVKM. CDR3 protein: CASSLGPTGNRPQHF. For the CDR3, the DNA is TGTGCCAGCAGTTTAGGCCCCACAGGGAATCGGCCCCAGCATTTT.